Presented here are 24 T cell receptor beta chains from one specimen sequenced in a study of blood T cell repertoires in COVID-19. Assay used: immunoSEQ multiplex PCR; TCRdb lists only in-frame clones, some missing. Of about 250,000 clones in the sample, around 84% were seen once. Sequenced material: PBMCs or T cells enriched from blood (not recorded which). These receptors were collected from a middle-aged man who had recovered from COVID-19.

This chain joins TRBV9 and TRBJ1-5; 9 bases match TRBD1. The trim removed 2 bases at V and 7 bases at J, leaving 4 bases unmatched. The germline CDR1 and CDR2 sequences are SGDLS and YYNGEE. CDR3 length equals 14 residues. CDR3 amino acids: CASSVGDRDQPQHF. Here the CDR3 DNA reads TGTGCCAGCAGCGTTGGGGACAGGGACCAGCCCCAGCATTTT.

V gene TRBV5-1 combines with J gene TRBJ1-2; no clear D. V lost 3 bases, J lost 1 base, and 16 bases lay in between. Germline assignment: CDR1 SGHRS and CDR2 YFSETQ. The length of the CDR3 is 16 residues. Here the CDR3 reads CASSWTPELNNYGYTF. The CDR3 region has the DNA TGCGCCAGCAGCTGGACTCCTGAACTAAATAACTATGGCTACACCTTC.

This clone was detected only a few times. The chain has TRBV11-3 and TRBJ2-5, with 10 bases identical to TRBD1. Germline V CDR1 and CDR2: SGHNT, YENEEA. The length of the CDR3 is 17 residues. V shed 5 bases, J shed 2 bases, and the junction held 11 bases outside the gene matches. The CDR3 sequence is CASSPGVLGQGQETQYF. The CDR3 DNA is TGTGCCAGCAGCCCAGGAGTCTTGGGACAGGGGCAAGAGACCCAGTACTTC.

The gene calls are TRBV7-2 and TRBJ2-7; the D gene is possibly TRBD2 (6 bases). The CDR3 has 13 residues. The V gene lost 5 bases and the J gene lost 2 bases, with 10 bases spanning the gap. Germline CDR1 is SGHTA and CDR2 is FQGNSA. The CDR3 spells CASSPGVTYEQYF. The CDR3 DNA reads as TGTGCCAGCAGCCCGGGGGTAACCTACGAGCAGTACTTC. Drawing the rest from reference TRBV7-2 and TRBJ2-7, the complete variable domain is GAGVSQSPSNKVTEKGKDVELRCDPISGHTALYWYRQSLGQGLEFLIYFQGNSAPDKSGLPSDRFSAERTGGSVSTLTIQRTQQEDSAVYLCASSPGVTYEQYFGPGTRLTVT.

In DNA, the CDR3 is TGCGCCAGCACCCGGGACAGGGTGGAGGGCACTGAAGCTTTCTTT. Amino acid sequence: CASTRDRVEGTEAFF. The chain is built from TRBV5-1 and TRBJ1-1; the match to TRBD1 covers 9 bases. V lost 6 bases and J lost 4; bases outside the gene matches: 10. The CDR3 contains 15 residues. CDR1 is SGHRS and CDR2 is YFSETQ in the germline V gene.

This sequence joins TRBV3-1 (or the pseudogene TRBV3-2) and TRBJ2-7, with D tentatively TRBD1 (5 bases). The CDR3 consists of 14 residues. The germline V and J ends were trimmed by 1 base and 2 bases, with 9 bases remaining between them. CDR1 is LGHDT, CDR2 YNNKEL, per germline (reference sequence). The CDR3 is CASSQAFRAYEQYF. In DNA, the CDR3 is TGTGCCAGCAGCCAAGCGTTCAGGGCCTACGAGCAGTACTTC.

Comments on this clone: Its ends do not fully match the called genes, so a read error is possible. The CDR3 loop is CASTPLVGAYGGLFF. CDR3 DNA sequence: TGTGCCAGTACCCCACTAGTTGGGGCCTACGGGGGGCTGTTTTTT. The chain carries TRBV19 and TRBJ2-2; the D gene is possibly TRBD2 (6 bases). CDR1 and CDR2 (germline): LNHDA, SQIVND (reference sequence). The CDR3 extends over 15 amino acids.

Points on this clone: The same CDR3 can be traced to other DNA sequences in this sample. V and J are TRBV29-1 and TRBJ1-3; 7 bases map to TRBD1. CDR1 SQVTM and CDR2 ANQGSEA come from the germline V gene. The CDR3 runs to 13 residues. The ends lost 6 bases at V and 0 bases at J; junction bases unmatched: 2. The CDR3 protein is CSVQGFSGNTIYF. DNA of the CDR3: TGCAGCGTACAGGGGTTCTCTGGAAACACCATATATTTT.

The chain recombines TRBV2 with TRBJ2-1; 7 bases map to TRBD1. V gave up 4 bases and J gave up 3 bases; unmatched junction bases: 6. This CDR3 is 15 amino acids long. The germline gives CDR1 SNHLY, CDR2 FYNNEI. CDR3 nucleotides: TGTGCCAGCAGTGGGTGGGACAGTAGCTACAATGAGCAGTTCTTC. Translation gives CASSGWDSSYNEQFF.

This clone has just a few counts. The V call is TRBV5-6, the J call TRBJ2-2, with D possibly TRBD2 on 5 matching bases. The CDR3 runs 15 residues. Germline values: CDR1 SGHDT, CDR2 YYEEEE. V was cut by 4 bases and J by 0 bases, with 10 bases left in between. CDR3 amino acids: CASSPPGTNTGELFF. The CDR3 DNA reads TGTGCCAGCAGCCCGCCCGGGACGAACACCGGGGAGCTGTTTTTT.

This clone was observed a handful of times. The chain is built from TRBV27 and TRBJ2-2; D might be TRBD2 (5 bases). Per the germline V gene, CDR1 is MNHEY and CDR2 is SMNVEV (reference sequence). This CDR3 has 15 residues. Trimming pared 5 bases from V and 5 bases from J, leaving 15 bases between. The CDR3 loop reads CASSPQVWETGELFF. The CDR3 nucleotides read TGTGCCAGCAGTCCCCAGGTCTGGGAGACCGGGGAGCTGTTTTTT.

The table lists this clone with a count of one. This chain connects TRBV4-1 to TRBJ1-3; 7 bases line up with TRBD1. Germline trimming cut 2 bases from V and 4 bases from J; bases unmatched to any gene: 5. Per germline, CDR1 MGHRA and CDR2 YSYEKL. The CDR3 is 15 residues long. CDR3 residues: CASSQPYRGGNTIYF. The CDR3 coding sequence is TGCGCCAGCAGCCAACCGTACAGGGGCGGAAACACCATATATTTT.

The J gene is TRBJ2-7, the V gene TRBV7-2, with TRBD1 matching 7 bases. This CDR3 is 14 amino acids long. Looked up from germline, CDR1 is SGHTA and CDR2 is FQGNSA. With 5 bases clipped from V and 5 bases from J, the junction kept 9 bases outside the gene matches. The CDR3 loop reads CASSAGTANHEQYF. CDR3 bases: TGTGCCAGCAGCGCCGGGACAGCTAACCACGAGCAGTACTTC.

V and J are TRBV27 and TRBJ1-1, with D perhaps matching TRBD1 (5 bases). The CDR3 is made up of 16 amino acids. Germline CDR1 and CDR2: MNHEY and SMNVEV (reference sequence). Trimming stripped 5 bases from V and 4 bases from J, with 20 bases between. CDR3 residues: CASSPLQARGSTEAFF. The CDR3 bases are TGTGCCAGCAGTCCGTTACAGGCCCGGGGGAGCACTGAAGCTTTCTTT.

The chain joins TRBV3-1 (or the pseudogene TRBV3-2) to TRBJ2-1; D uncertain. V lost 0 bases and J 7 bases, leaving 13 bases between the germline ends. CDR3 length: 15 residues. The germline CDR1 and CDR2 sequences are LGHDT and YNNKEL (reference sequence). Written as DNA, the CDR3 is TGTGCCAGCAGCCAAGATTTCGGCAGGCATAATGAGCAGTTCTTC. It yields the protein CASSQDFGRHNEQFF.

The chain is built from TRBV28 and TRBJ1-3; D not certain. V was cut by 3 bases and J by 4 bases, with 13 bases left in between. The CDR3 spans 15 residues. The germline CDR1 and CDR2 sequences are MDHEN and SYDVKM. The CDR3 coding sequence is TGTGCCAGCAGTTTTTCCCTACAGAGCGGAAACACCATATATTTT. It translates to CASSFSLQSGNTIYF.

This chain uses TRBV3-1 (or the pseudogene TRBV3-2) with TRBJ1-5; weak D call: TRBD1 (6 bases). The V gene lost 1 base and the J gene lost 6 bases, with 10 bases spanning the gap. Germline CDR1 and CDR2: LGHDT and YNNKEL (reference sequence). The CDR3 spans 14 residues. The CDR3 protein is CASSQAGVGQPQHF. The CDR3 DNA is TGTGCCAGCAGCCAAGCAGGGGTCGGTCAGCCCCAGCATTTT.

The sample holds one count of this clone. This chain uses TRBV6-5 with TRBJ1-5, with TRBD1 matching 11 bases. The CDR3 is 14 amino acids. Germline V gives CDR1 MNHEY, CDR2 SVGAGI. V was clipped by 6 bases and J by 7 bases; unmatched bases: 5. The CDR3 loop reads CASSTGTGGQPQHF. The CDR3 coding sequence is TGTGCCAGCAGCACCGGGACAGGGGGACAGCCCCAGCATTTT.

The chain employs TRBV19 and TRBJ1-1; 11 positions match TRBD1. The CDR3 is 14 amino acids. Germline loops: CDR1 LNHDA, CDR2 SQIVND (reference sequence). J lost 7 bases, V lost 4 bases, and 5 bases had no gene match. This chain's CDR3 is CASSTWTGGNEAFF. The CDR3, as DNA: TGTGCCAGTAGTACCTGGACAGGGGGCAATGAAGCTTTCTTT.

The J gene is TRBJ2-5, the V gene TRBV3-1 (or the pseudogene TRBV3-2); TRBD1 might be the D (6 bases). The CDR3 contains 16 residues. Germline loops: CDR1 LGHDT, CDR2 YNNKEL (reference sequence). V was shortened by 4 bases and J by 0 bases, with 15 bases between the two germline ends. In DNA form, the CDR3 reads TGTGCCAGCAGCCCATTTCTCACAGGGTACCAAGAGACCCAGTACTTC. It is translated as CASSPFLTGYQETQYF.

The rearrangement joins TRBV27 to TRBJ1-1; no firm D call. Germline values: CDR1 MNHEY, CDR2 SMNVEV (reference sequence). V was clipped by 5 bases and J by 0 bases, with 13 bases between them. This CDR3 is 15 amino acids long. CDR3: CASSPAGYLNTEAFF. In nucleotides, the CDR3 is TGTGCCAGCAGTCCCGCAGGTTACCTGAACACTGAAGCTTTCTTT.

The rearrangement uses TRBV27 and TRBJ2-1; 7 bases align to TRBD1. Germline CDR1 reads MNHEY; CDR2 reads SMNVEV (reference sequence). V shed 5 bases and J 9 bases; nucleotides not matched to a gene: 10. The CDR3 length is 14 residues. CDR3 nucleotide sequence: TGTGCCAGCAGTCCTACAACAGGGGCTACTGAGCAGTTCTTC. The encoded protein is CASSPTTGATEQFF.

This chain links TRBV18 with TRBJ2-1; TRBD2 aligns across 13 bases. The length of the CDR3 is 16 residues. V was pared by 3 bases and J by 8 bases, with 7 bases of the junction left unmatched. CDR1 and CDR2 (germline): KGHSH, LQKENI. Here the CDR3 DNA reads TGTGCCAGCTCACCGACTACTAGCGGGGGGGTCGATGAGCAGTTCTTC. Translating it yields CASSPTTSGGVDEQFF.

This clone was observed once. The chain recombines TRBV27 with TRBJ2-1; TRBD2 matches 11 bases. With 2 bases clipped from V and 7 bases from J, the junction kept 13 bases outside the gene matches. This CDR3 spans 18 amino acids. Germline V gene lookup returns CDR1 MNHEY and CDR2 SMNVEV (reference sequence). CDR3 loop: CASSLLSSGLAGYNEQFF. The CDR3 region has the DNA TGTGCCAGCAGTTTACTATCCTCCGGACTAGCGGGCTATAATGAGCAGTTCTTC.